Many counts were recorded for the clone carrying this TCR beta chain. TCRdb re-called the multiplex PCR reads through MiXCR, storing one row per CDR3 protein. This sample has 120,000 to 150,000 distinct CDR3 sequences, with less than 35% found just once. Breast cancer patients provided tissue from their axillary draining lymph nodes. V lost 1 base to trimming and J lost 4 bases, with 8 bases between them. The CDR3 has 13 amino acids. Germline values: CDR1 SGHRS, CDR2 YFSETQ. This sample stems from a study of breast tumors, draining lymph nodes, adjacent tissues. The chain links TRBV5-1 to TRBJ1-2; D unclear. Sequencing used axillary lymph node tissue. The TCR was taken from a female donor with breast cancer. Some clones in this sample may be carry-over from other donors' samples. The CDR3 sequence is CASSLPDGYGYTF. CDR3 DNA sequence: TGCGCCAGCAGCTTGCCCGACGGCTATGGCTACACCTTC.